This TCR beta chain was identified in a study of PD-1 blockade in classical Hodgkin lymphoma. Study-level results: Whoever responded completely had baseline diversity much like that seen in newly diagnosed patients.

TCRdb's table, derived via immunoSEQ multiplex PCR, lists solely in-frame clones and lacks some. The sample consists of more than 85,000 clones, roughly nine tenths of them appearing once. Specified time point: cycle 4 day 1 (C4D1), after five to seven weeks of nivolumab. Every one of the patients relapsed after autologous stem cell transplantation (brentuximab vedotin exposure was variable). Complete response, partial response or progressive disease was each patient's best response. In the case of this clone: The antigen remains undetermined.

This CDR3 contains 14 residues. Trimming stripped 3 bases from V and 8 bases from J, with 13 bases between. CDR1 SEHNR and CDR2 FQNEAQ come from the germline V gene (reference sequence). Source: peripheral blood mononuclear cells (PBMCs), taken before the fourth cycle of nivolumab. The chain recombines TRBV7-9 with TRBJ1-4; no clear D gene. The sequence derives from a human donor with classical Hodgkin lymphoma. The DNA for the CDR3 is TGTGCCAGCAGCTTGATACTGAGAGAAGAAAAACTGTTTTTT. Encoded protein: CASSLILREEKLFF.